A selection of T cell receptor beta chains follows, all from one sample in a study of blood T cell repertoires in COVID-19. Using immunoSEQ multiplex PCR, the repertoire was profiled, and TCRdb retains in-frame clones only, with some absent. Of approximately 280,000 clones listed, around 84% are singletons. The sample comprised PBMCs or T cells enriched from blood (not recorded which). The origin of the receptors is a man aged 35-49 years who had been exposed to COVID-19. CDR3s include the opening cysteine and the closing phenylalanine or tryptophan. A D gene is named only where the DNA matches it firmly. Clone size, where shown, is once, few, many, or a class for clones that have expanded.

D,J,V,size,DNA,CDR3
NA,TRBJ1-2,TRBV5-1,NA,TGCGCCAGCAGGCGAGCCGTCGGGGCTAACTATGGCTACACCTTC,CASRRAVGANYGYTF
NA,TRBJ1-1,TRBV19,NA,TGTGCCAGTAGTATAATTCAGGGTACTGAAGCTTTCTTT,CASSIIQGTEAFF
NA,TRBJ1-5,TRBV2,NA,TGTGCCAGCCATGAGGACAGTGATCAGCCCCAGCATTTT,CASHEDSDQPQHF
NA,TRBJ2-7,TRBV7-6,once,TGTGCCAGCAGCTCCCTAACCGGGACTGTCGGCTACGAGCAGTACTTC,CASSSLTGTVGYEQYF
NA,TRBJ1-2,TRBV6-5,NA,TGTGCCAGCAGTCCCGGGAAGGCGAGGGGCTACACCTTC,CASSPGKARGYTF
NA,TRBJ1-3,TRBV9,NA,TGTGCCAGCAGCGTAGGTCGGGCAGGGGCTGGAAACACCATATATTTT,CASSVGRAGAGNTIYF
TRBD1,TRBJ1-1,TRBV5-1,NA,TGCGCCAGCAGCCTGGGACAGAATGCTGAAGCTTTCTTT,CASSLGQNAEAFF
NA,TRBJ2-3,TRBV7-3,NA,TGTGCCAGCAGCTCCGGGGCTAGCGGCACAGATACGCAGTATTTT,CASSSGASGTDTQYF
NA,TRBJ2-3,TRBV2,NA,TGTGCCAGCAGTGAGACTAGTAAAACAGATACGCAGTATTTT,CASSETSKTDTQYF
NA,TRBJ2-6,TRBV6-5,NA,TGTGCCAGCAGTTACTCTTTTCGGACAGCCGCCAACGTCCTGACTTTC,CASSYSFRTAANVLTF
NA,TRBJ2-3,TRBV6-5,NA,TGTGCCAGCAGTTACTCGGCTAGCTCAGATACGCAGTATTTT,CASSYSASSDTQYF
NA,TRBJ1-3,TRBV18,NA,TGTGCCAGCTCACCCGTCCGGGGTACTGTGGAAAACACCATATATTTT,CASSPVRGTVENTIYF
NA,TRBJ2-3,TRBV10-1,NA,TGCGCCAGCAGCCGGGACTTCACAGATACGCAGTATTTT,CASSRDFTDTQYF
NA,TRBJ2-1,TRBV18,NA,TGTGCCAGCTCACCGTTAGTGGATGAGCAGTTCTTC,CASSPLVDEQFF
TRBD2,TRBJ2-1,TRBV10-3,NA,TGTGCCATCAACCCGAGCGGGAGCTCCTACAATGAGCAGTTCTTC,CAINPSGSSYNEQFF
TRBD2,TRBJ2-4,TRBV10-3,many,TGTGCCATCAGCGTGAATCCTCCCAATTCTAGCGGGAGGTATGACATTCAGTACTTC,CAISVNPPNSSGRYDIQYF
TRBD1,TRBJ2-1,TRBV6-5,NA,TGTGCCAGCAAACCGGGACAGCTCAATGAGCAGTTCTTC,CASKPGQLNEQFF
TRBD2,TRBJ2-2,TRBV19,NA,TGTGCCAGTAGTATCGCGGCGGGAGGAACCGGGGAGCTGTTTTTT,CASSIAAGGTGELFF
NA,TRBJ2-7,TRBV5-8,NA,TGTGCCAGCAGCTTGGGTCCAATCGGTTCCTACGAGCAGTACTTC,CASSLGPIGSYEQYF
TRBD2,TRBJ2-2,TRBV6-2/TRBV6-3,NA,TGTGCCAGCAGGCCTTTTGCCAGCAAGGCGGGAGGGCCCTTAAAGAACACCGGGGAGCTGTTTTTT,CASRPFASKAGGPLKNTGELFF
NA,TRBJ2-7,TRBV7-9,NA,TGTGCCAGCAGCTCCTACTACGAGCAGTACTTC,CASSSYYEQYF
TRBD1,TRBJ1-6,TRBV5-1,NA,TGCGCCAGCTCCCGCGATGGACAGGGGAATTCACCCCTCCACTTT,CASSRDGQGNSPLHF
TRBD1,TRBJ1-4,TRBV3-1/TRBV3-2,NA,TGTGCCAGCAGTCCGGGACAGGAAAAACTGTTTTTT,CASSPGQEKLFF
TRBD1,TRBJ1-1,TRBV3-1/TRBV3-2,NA,TGTGCCAGCAGCAGACAGGGGAGCGACACTGAAGCTTTCTTT,CASSRQGSDTEAFF
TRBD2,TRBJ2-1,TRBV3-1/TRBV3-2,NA,TGTGCCAGCAGCCAAGATTTGGGCGGGAGTGCCTACAATGAGCAGTTCTTC,CASSQDLGGSAYNEQFF
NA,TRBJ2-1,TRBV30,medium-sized,TGTGCCTGGAGTGGGACTAATAGACACAATGAGCAGTTCTTC,CAWSGTNRHNEQFF
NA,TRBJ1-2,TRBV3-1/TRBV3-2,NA,TGTGCCAGCAGCCAAGTAGCGAGGGCCCTGGCGCCTCGGGGCTACACCTTC,CASSQVARALAPRGYTF
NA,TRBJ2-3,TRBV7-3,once,TGTGCCAGCAGCTTAATGCCCCCTCCTGCGCCAGATACGCAGTATTTT,CASSLMPPPAPDTQYF
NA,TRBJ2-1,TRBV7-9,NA,TGTGCCAGCAGCCCCCAGGGGAGTGAGCAGTTCTTC,CASSPQGSEQFF
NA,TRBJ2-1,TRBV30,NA,TGTGCCTGGAGTGTACGAGGCTATGAGCAGTTCTTC,CAWSVRGYEQFF
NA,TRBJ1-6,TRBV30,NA,TGTGCCTGGAGCAGACGTGGGGGGAGAGGTTCACCCCTCCACTTT,CAWSRRGGRGSPLHF
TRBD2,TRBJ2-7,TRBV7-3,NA,TGTGCCAGCAGCATCCCGGGACTACGCTCCTACGAGCAGTACTTC,CASSIPGLRSYEQYF
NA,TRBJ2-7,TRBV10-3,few,TGTGCCATCAGTGAGGGTTCGGCCTACGAGCAGTACTTC,CAISEGSAYEQYF
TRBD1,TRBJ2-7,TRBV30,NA,TGTGCCTGGACCCGGGACAGGGCCTACGAGCAGTACTTC,CAWTRDRAYEQYF
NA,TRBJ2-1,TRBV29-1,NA,TGCAGCGTTGACGGTGGTGGCAATGAGCAGTTCTTC,CSVDGGGNEQFF
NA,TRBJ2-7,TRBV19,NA,TGTGCCAGTAGTATAGTAGGGGAGGCCTACGAGCAGTACTTC,CASSIVGEAYEQYF
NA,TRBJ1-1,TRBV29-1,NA,TGCAGCGCTGCCCCAGGACAAAAGAACACTGAAGCTTTCTTT,CSAAPGQKNTEAFF
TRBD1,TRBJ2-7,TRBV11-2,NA,TGTGCCAGCAGCCGAAGTGACAGGGGGCCCTACGAGCAGTACTTC,CASSRSDRGPYEQYF
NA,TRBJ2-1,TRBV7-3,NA,TGTGCCAGCAGCTTACCGGGTTCGGGTGAGCAGTTCTTC,CASSLPGSGEQFF
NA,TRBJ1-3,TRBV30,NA,TGTGCCTGGACAGGGGAGAAATCTGGAAACACCATATATTTT,CAWTGEKSGNTIYF
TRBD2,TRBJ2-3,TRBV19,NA,TGTGCCAGTAGGCAGCGGGATACCACAGATACGCAGTATTTT,CASRQRDTTDTQYF
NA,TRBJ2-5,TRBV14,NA,TGTGCCAGCAGCCAAGGGACAGTTCAAGAGACCCAGTACTTC,CASSQGTVQETQYF
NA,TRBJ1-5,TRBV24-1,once,TGTGCCACCCTCAGGAATCAGCCCCAGCATTTT,CATLRNQPQHF
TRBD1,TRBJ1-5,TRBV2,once,TGTGCCAGCAGGAAAGAACAGGGGCTCAATCAGCCCCAGCATTTT,CASRKEQGLNQPQHF
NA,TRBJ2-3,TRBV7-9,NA,TGTGCCAGCAGCTTAGTTTTGGGCCCCCAGTCAGATACGCAGTATTTT,CASSLVLGPQSDTQYF
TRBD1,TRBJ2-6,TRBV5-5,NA,TGTGCCAGCAGCTTGAGGGGGCAGAGGGGCTCTGGGGCCAACGTCCTGACTTTC,CASSLRGQRGSGANVLTF
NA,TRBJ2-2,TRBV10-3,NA,TGTGCCATCAGGCAGGGGAGGGACACCGGGGAGCTGTTTTTT,CAIRQGRDTGELFF
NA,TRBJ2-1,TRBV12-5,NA,TGTGCTAGTGGTTCCGTCTTGTACAATGAGCAGTTCTTC,CASGSVLYNEQFF
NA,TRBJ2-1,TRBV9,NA,TGTGCCAGCACCACAACAGGTTTTTCTGAGCAGTTCTTC,CASTTTGFSEQFF
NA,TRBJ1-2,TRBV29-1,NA,TGCAGCGTTGAAGATTGGCTGGGCGAAGTTCATGGCTACACCTTC,CSVEDWLGEVHGYTF
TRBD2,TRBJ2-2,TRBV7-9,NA,TGTGCCAGCAGCCCAGGGTCGGGAGGAGGGACCGGGGAGCTGTTTTTT,CASSPGSGGGTGELFF
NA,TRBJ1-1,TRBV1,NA,TGCACCAGCAGCCAAGAGGCAGGGGGCCTTGAAGCTTTCTTT,CTSSQEAGGLEAFF